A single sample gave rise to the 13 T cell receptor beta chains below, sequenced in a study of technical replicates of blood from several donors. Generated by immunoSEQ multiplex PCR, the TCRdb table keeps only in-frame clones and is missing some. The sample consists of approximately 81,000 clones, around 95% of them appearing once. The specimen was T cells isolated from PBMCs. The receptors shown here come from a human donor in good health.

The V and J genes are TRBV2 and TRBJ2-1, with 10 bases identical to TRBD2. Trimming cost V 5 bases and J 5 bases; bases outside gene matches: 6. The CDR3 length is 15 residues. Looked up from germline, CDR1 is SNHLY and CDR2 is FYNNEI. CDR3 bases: TGTGCCAGCAGTCCACAGCGGGAGGGAAACAATGAGCAGTTCTTC. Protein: CASSPQREGNNEQFF. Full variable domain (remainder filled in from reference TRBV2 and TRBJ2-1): EPEVTQTPSHQVTQMGQEVILRCVPISNHLYFYWYRQILGQKVEFLVSFYNNEISEKSEIFDDQFSVERPDGSNFTLKIRSTKLEDSAMYFCASSPQREGNNEQFFGPGTRLTVL.

This CDR3 is CASSEGQLEAFF. As DNA, the CDR3 is TGTGCCAGCAGTGAGGGACAGCTTGAAGCTTTCTTT. V and J are TRBV28 and TRBJ1-1, with TRBD1 matching over 7 bases. J was trimmed by 7 bases and V by 5 bases; bases with no gene match: 4. The germline gives CDR1 MDHEN, CDR2 SYDVKM. The CDR3 consists of 12 residues.

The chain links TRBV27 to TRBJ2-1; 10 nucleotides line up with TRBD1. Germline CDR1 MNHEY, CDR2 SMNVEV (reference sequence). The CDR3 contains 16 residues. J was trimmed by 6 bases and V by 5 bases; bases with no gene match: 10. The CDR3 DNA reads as TGTGCCAGCAGTCCCCACCTGACAGGGGGCCTCAATGAGCAGTTCTTC. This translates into CASSPHLTGGLNEQFF.

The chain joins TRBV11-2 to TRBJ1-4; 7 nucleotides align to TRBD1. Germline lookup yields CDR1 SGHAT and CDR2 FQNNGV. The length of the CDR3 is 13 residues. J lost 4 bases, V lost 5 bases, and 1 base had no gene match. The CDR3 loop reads CASSRDSNEKLFF. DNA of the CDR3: TGTGCCAGCAGCCGGGACAGTAATGAAAAACTGTTTTTT.

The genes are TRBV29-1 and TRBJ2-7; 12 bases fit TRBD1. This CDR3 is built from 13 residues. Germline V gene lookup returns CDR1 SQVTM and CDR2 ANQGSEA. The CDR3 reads CSAGTGGKYEQYF. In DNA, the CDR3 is TGCAGTGCCGGGACAGGGGGCAAATACGAGCAGTACTTC.

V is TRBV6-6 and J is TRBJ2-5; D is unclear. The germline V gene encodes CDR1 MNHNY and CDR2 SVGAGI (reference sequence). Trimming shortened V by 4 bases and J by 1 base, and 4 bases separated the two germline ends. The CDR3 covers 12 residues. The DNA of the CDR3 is TGTGCCAGCAGTTCCTTCCAAGAGACCCAGTACTTC. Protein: CASSSFQETQYF.

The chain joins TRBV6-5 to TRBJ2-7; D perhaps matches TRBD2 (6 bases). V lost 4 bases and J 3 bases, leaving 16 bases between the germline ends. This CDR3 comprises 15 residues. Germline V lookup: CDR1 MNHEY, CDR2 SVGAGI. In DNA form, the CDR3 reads TGTGCCAGCAGTTTCTGGGGGGTCCTTAACTACGAGCAGTACTTC. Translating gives CASSFWGVLNYEQYF.

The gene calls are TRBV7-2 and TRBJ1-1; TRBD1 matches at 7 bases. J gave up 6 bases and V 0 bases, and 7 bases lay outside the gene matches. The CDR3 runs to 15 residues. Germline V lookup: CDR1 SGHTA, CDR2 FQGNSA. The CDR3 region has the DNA TGTGCCAGCAGCTTAGCAGTCACAGGGGTGGCTGAAGCTTTCTTT. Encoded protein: CASSLAVTGVAEAFF. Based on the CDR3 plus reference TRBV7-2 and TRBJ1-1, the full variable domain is GAGVSQSPSNKVTEKGKDVELRCDPISGHTALYWYRQSLGQGLEFLIYFQGNSAPDKSGLPSDRFSAERTGGSVSTLTIQRTQQEDSAVYLCASSLAVTGVAEAFFGQGTRLTVV.

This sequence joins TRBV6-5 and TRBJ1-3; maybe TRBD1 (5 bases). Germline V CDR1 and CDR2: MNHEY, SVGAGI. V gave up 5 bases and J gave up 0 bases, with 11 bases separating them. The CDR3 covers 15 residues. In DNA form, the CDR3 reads TGTGCCAGCAGTAGCCAGGGATACTCTGGAAACACCATATATTTT. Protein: CASSSQGYSGNTIYF.

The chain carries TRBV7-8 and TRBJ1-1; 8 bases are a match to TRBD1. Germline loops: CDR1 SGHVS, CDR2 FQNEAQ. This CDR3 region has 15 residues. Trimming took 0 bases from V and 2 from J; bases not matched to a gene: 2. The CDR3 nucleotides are TGTGCCAGCAGCTTAGCCGGGACAGGCAACACTGAAGCTTTCTTT. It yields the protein CASSLAGTGNTEAFF.

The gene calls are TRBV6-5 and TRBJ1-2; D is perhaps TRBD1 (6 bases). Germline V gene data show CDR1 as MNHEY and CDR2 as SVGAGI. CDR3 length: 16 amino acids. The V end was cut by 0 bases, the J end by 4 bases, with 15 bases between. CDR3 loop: CASSYSLTGRGYGYTF. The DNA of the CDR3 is TGTGCCAGCAGTTACTCACTGACAGGAAGGGGCTATGGCTACACCTTC.

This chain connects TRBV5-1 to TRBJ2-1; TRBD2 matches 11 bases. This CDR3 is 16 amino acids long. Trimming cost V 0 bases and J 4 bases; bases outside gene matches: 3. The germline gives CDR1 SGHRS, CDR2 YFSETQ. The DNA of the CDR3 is TGCGCCAGCAGCTTGGTATTAGCGGGAGGGTACAATGAGCAGTTCTTC. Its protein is CASSLVLAGGYNEQFF.

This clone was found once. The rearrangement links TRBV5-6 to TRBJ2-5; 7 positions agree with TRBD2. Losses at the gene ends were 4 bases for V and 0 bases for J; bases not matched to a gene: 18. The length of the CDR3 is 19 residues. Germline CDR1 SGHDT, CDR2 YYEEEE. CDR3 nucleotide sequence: TGTGCCAGCAGCGGGGGGGTGCCTAGCGGAGCCTTGTACCAAGAGACCCAGTACTTC. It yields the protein CASSGGVPSGALYQETQYF. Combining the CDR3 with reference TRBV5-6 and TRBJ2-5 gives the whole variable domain DAGVTQSPTHLIKTRGQQVTLRCSPKSGHDTVSWYQQALGQGPQFIFQYYEEEERQRGNFPDRFSGHQFPNYSSELNVNALLLGDSALYLCASSGGVPSGALYQETQYFGPGTRLLVL.